This TCR beta chain was recorded in a study of T cell repertoires in cytomegalovirus infection. Overall study context: Indications of both CMV infection and matching HLA type were provided by public TCR beta signatures.

Notes on the study in general: HLA-C-restricted, CMV-specific TCR beta clonotypes were dominant ex vivo. Accumulated public TCR beta family frequency recognized individuals carrying CMV together with the relevant HLA.

J lost 9 bases, V lost 2 bases, and 4 bases had no gene match. CDR3 length: 14 amino acids. Germline CDR1 is SGDLS and CDR2 is YYNGEE. A single record per CDR3 protein comes from TCRdb applying MiXCR to the reads. The table includes some 320,000 distinct CDR3 sequences, around a tenth detected once. This clonotype was seen at least ten times. Its antigen is unidentified. V gene TRBV9 combines with J gene TRBJ1-6, with 8 bases fitting TRBD1. Sequenced sample: PBMCs. The receptor's source is a human donor in good health (CMV status not recorded). Some clones in this sample may be carry-over from other donors' samples. Written as DNA, the CDR3 is TGTGCCAGCAGCGTCAGGGGGCTCGGTTCACCCCTCCACTTT. Translating gives CASSVRGLGSPLHF.